This section outlines one TCR beta chain sequence together with its context. Its target is unknown. At one end the junction does not follow the germline gene, possibly because of a read error. Both 60 Vbeta primers and 13 Jbeta primers went into the PCR. Profiled with immunoSEQ multiplex PCR; TCRdb holds only in-frame clones, not every one. The repertoire consists of a few hundred thousand clones, with roughly 80% occurring once and the leading ten covering less than 0.4%. This entry is derived from a study of cytomegalovirus exposure and HLA in healthy donors. Study-wide results and limits: Earlier analysis looked at TCR beta V segments, and most were productive about 87% or about 30% of the time. Some TCR beta chains (roughly 150 of them) were listed as cytomegalovirus-associated. Associated with HLA alleles at 0.05 false discovery rate in a later analysis were 17,000 or so TCR beta sequences. It was reported that TCR beta sequences correctly inferred the HLA-A and HLA-B alleles for most subjects.

This receptor was identified in a girl aged 2 to 9 in good health and CMV-seronegative. Sequencing was performed on PBMCs.

CDR3 nucleotides: TGTTCCAGCAGCCCGATGATCGACGGGGTGCTTTGGTACTTC. Translation: CSSSPMIDGVLWYF. This sequence joins TRBV7-9 and TRBJ2-5; D perhaps matches TRBD2 (5 bases). CDR3 size: 14 residues. Germline CDR1 and CDR2: SEHNR and FQNEAQ (reference sequence).